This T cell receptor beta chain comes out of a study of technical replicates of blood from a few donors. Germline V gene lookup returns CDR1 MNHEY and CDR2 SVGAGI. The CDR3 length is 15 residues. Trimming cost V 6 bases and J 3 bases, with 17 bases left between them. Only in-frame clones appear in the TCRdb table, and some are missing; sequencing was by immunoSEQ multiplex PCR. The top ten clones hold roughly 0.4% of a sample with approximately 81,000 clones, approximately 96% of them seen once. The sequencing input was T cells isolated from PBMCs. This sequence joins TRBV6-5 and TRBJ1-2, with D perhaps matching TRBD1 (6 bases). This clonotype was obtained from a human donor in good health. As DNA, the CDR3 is TGTGCCAGCAGCACCGGGACACCGACTTACTATGGCTACACCTTC. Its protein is CASSTGTPTYYGYTF.